These T cell receptor beta chains were read from a single sample in a study of technical replicates of blood from a few donors. The assay was immunoSEQ multiplex PCR, and TCRdb's table has in-frame clones only and misses some. The sample yields about 83,000 clones, approximately 94% seen once. The specimen sequenced was T cells isolated from PBMCs. Receptor source: a human donor in good health. CDR3s include the opening cysteine and the closing phenylalanine or tryptophan. Fields, in order: D gene, V gene, clone size, J gene, CDR3 DNA, CDR3 protein. The D gene is left open where the match is weak. Some rows mark clone size as missing; the rest say once, few, many or name a class of expanded clone.

.	TRBV6-6	.	TRBJ1-5	TGTGCCAGCACCCTGCGGAATCATCAGCCCCAGCATTTT	CASTLRNHQPQHF
TRBD2	TRBV4-1	.	TRBJ2-7	TGCGCCAGCAGCCAATTGGCTAGCGGCACATCCTACGAGCAGTACTTC	CASSQLASGTSYEQYF
.	TRBV29-1	.	TRBJ2-1	TGCAGCGTTGGGAGGAGGGACTCAATATACGTCGATGAGCAGTTCTTC	CSVGRRDSIYVDEQFF
TRBD1	TRBV29-1	.	TRBJ2-7	TGCAGCGTTGAGGGTGAGGACAGGGCCGGAACCTACGAGCAGTACTTC	CSVEGEDRAGTYEQYF
TRBD1	TRBV5-1	.	TRBJ2-5	TGCGCCAGCAGTAGAAGGGGACAGGGTGTAGAGACCCAGTACTTC	CASSRRGQGVETQYF
TRBD2	TRBV19	.	TRBJ2-7	TGTGCCAGTAGTGTCTCCCACACTAGCGGGTCTCCCTACGAGCAGTACTTC	CASSVSHTSGSPYEQYF
.	TRBV10-3	.	TRBJ2-7	TGTGCCATCAGCCCACAGGGTGATGAGCAGTACTTC	CAISPQGDEQYF
TRBD1	TRBV28	.	TRBJ2-7	TGTGCCAGCAGTTTAAGCTCCTGGGGGACAGAAGGCTACGAGCAGTACTTC	CASSLSSWGTEGYEQYF
.	TRBV15	.	TRBJ2-3	TGTGCCACCAGCAACCCGACCGGGAAGGACACAGATACGCAGTATTTT	CATSNPTGKDTDTQYF
.	TRBV6-6	.	TRBJ2-1	TGTGCCAGCCGCACAGGGATTTTCATGAATGAGCAGTTCTTC	CASRTGIFMNEQFF
.	TRBV5-1	.	TRBJ1-5	TGCGCCAGCAGTCCTGATCAGCCCCAGCATTTT	CASSPDQPQHF
.	TRBV27	.	TRBJ2-1	TGTGCCAGCAGTTTATCATGGGGACTCCGGCCCATTGGGGATGAGCAGTTCTTC	CASSLSWGLRPIGDEQFF
.	TRBV5-4	.	TRBJ2-7	TGTGCCAGCAGCTTGGCGGGAGTTAACTACGAGCAGTACTTC	CASSLAGVNYEQYF
TRBD2	TRBV28	.	TRBJ2-7	TGTGCCAGCAATTGGATGTTCGCTAGCGGGTCCTACGAGCAGTACTTC	CASNWMFASGSYEQYF
TRBD2	TRBV7-2	.	TRBJ2-1	TGTGCCAGCAGCCCGCTTTTCGCGGGAGGGGAGGAGCAGTTCTTC	CASSPLFAGGEEQFF
.	TRBV9	.	TRBJ2-7	TGTGCCAGCAGCATCTCCGGAGACGACGAGCAGTACTTC	CASSISGDDEQYF
TRBD1	TRBV5-1	.	TRBJ1-3	TGCGCCAGCAGCTCGGGGACAGCCTTTGGAAACACCATATATTTT	CASSSGTAFGNTIYF
TRBD2	TRBV6-6	.	TRBJ2-1	TGTGCCAGCACACTAGCGGGTTTCGATGAGCAGTTCTTC	CASTLAGFDEQFF
.	TRBV11-2	once	TRBJ2-2	TGTGCCAGCGTCGACATTCTGATCCCGAACACCGGGGAGCTGTTTTTT	CASVDILIPNTGELFF